The 11 T cell receptor beta chains below were found in one sample sequenced in a study of glioma-infiltrating T cells after dendritic cell vaccination. Time point indicated: after dendritic cell vaccination, including at tumor progression/relapse. Assay: immunoSEQ multiplex PCR; the TCRdb copy retains only in-frame clones and omits some. The data hold 65,000 to 80,000 clones, with about nine tenths observed a single time. Sequenced here: blood, sampled after dendritic cell vaccination. The receptors shown here come from a human donor with glioblastoma.

This chain links TRBV11-2 with TRBJ2-3; D might be TRBD1 (5 bases). Trimming removed 8 bases from V and 6 bases from J, with 9 bases in between. CDR1 and CDR2 from the germline V gene are SGHAT and FQNNGV. There are 11 residues in the CDR3. The CDR3 is CASGALDTQYF. The CDR3 DNA sequence: TGTGCCAGCGGGGCCCTGGATACGCAGTATTTT.

This clone showed up just a few times. This sequence joins TRBV5-1 and TRBJ1-3, with a possible D match to TRBD1 (5 bases). The CDR3 has 14 amino acids. V was shortened by 4 bases and J by 0 bases, with 8 bases between the two germline ends. CDR1 and CDR2 (germline): SGHRS, YFSETQ. The DNA of the CDR3 is TGCGCCAGCAGCGACGGGGGCTCTGGAAACACCATATATTTT. It yields the protein CASSDGGSGNTIYF.

The rearrangement joins TRBV20-1 to TRBJ2-3, with D unresolved. Trimming pared 1 base from V and 6 bases from J, leaving 5 bases between. CDR1 is DFQATT, CDR2 SNEGSKA, per germline (reference sequence). This CDR3 comprises 11 residues. CDR3 bases: TGCAGTGCTAGAGGGCGGGATACGCAGTATTTT. Translating gives CSARGRDTQYF.

This sequence joins TRBV30 and TRBJ2-1; D unresolved. V was trimmed by 4 bases and J by 7 bases, leaving 17 bases between them. This CDR3 spans 14 amino acids. The germline gives CDR1 GTSNPN, CDR2 SVGIG (reference sequence). DNA of the CDR3: TGTGCCTGGAACCTCCGGCCTCGCAGGAATGAGCAGTTCTTC. Amino acid sequence: CAWNLRPRRNEQFF.

This rearrangement joins TRBV28 to TRBJ2-1; D remains unclear. The ends were cut back, 6 bases at V and 9 bases at J, with 24 bases in the middle. The CDR3 runs to 16 residues. Germline V gene lookup returns CDR1 MDHEN and CDR2 SYDVKM. The DNA of the CDR3 is TGTGCCAGCAGCCCGCCCGCTGGCACTCGCCCGGGTGAGCAGTTCTTC. This encodes CASSPPAGTRPGEQFF. Based on the CDR3 plus reference TRBV28 and TRBJ2-1, the full variable domain is DVKVTQSSRYLVKRTGEKVFLECVQDMDHENMFWYRQDPGLGLRLIYFSYDVKMKEKGDIPEGYSVSREKKERFSLILESASTNQTSMYLCASSPPAGTRPGEQFFGPGTRLTVL.

The chain carries TRBV15 and TRBJ2-7; D is perhaps TRBD2 (6 bases). V lost 0 bases and J lost 0, with 12 bases in between. The CDR3 is 16 amino acids. Germline V gene lookup returns CDR1 LNHNV and CDR2 YYDKDF (reference sequence). The CDR3 protein is CATSRERAGNSYEQYF. DNA for the CDR3: TGTGCCACCAGCAGAGAGAGGGCGGGAAACTCCTACGAGCAGTACTTC.

This clone was found a few times. The chain recombines TRBV6-1 with TRBJ1-5, with D unclear. Trimming shortened V by 5 bases and J by 7 bases, and 15 bases separated the two germline ends. CDR1 and CDR2 from the germline V gene are MNHNS and SASEGT. The CDR3 has 14 amino acids. CDR3 protein: CASSMDDFGQPQHF. CDR3 nucleotide sequence: TGTGCCAGCAGTATGGATGACTTCGGACAGCCCCAGCATTTT.

V and J are TRBV7-9 and TRBJ2-7, with D possibly being TRBD2 (5 bases). Trimming took 7 bases from V and 7 from J, leaving 20 bases between them. The CDR3 totals 14 residues. Germline V gives CDR1 SEHNR, CDR2 FQNEAQ (reference sequence). The CDR3 coding sequence is TGTGCCAGCACCATGGACCCGCAACCGGGGGAGCAGTACTTC. It encodes CASTMDPQPGEQYF.

V is TRBV30 and J is TRBJ2-3, with D possibly TRBD2 on 5 matching bases. This CDR3 comprises 14 residues. With 8 bases removed from V and 2 bases from J, the gap between germline ends came to 17 bases. The germline V gene encodes CDR1 GTSNPN and CDR2 SVGIG (reference sequence). This CDR3 reads CAQSASSSTDTQYF. The CDR3 region has the DNA TGTGCCCAGTCCGCTAGCTCCTCCACAGATACGCAGTATTTT.

The chain carries TRBV5-4 and TRBJ1-2; TRBD1 might be the D (5 bases). Germline lookup yields CDR1 SGHNT and CDR2 YYREEE (reference sequence). Trimming took off 1 base at V and 8 bases at J, with 12 bases between the two ends. The CDR3 is 13 residues long. CDR3 protein: CASSLRGAGGYTF. The CDR3 nucleotides are TGTGCCAGCAGCTTGCGAGGGGCGGGAGGCTACACCTTC.

The CDR3 DNA sequence: TGTGCCAGCGCTACCGGACAGCAACTCGGTGAAGCTTTCTTT. Amino acid sequence: CASATGQQLGEAFF. This sequence joins TRBV7-2 and TRBJ1-1, with a possible D match to TRBD1 (6 bases). V shed 8 bases and J shed 7 bases, with 20 bases lying between them. The CDR3 extends over 14 amino acids. Germline V gene lookup returns CDR1 SGHTA and CDR2 FQGNSA.